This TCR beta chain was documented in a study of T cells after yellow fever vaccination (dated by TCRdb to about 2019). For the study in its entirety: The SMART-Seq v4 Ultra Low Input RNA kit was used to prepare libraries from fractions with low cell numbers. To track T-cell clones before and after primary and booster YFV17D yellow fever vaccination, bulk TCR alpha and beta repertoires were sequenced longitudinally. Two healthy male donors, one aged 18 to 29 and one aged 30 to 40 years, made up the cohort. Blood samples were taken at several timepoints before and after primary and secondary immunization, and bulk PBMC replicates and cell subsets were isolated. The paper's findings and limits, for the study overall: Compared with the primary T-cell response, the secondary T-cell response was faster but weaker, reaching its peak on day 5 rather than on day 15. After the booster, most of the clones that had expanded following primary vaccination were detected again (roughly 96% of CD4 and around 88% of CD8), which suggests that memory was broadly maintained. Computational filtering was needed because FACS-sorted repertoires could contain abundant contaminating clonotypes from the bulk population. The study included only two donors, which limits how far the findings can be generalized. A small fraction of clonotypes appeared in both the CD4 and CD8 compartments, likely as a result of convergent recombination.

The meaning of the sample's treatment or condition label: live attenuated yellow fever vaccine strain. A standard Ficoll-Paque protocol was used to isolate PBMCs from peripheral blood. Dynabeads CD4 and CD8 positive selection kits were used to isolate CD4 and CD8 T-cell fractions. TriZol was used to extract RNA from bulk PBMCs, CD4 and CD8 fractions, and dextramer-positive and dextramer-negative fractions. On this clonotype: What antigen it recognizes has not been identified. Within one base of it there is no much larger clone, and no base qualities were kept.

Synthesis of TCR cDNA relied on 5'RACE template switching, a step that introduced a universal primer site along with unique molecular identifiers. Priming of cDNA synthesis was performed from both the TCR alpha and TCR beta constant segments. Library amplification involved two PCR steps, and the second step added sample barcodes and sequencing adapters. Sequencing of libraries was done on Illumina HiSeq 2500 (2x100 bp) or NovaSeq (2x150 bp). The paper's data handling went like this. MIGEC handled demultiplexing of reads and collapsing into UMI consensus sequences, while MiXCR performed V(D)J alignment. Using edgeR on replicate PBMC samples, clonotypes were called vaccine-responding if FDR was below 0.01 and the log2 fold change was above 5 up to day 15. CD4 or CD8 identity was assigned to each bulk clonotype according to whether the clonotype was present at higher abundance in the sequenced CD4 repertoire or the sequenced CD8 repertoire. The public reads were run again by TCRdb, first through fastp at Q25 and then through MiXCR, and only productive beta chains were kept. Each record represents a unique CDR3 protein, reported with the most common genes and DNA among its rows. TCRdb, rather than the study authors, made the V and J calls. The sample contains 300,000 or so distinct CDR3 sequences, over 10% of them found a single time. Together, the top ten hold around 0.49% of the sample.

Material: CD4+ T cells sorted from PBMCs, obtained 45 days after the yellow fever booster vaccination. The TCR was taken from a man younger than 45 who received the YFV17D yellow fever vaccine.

The nucleotide sequence reads as follows: TGCAGTATACCGGGACTAGGTCTGGGGTATTTT. The resulting protein is CSIPGLGLGYF. The V and J segments used are TRBV20-1 and TRBJ2-3, and 8 junction bases match TRBD2. At the junction V is shortened by 8 bases and J by 14 bases; bases outside the gene matches: 12. The CDR3 has 11 amino acids, counting the end cysteine and phenylalanine. Only CDR3 DNA is held: 33 bases, read in frame from base 1. CDR1 DFQATT and CDR2 SNEGSKA are derived from the germline V gene (reference sequence).